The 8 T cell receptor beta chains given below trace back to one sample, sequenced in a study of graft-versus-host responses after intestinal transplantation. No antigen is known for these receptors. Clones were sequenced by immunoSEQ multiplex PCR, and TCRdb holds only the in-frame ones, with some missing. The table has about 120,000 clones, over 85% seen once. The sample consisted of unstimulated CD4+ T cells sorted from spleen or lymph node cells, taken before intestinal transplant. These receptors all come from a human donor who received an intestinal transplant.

CDR3 sequence reads: CASSPGSSGLTDTQYF. The CDR3 DNA follows: TGTGCCAGCAGTCCTGGATCTAGCGGACTCACAGATACGCAGTATTTT. The genes are TRBV28 and TRBJ2-3, with 7 bases aligning to TRBD2. The germline V gene encodes CDR1 MDHEN and CDR2 SYDVKM. V trimming: 5 bases; J trimming: 2 bases; junction bases outside the gene matches: 10. This CDR3 contains 16 residues.

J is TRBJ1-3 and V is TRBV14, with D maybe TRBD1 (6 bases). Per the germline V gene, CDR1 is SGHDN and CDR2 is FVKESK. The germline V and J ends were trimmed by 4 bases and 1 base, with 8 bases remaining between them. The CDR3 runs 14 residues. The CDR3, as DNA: TGTGCCAGCAGCCGAACAGGGTCTGGAAACACCATATATTTT. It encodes CASSRTGSGNTIYF.

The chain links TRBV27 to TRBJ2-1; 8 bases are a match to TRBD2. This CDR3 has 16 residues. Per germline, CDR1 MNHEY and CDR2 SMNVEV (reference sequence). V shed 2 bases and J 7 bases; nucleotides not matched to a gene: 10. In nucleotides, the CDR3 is TGTGCCAGCAGTTTAAAGGCCCGGGGGGGATGGAATGAGCAGTTCTTC. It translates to CASSLKARGGWNEQFF.

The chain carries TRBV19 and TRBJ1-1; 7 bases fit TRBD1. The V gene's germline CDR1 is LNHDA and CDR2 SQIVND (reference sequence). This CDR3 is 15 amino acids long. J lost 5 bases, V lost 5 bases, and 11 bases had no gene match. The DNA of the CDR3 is TGTGCCAGTAGTCTCGACTACAGGGGACGGACTGAAGCTTTCTTT. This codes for CASSLDYRGRTEAFF.

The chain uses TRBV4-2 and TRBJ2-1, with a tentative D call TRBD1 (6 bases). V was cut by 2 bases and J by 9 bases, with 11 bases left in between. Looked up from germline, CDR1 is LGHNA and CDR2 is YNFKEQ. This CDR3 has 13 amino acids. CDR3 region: CASSQSRGSEQFF. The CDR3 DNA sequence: TGTGCCAGCAGCCAATCCAGGGGAAGTGAGCAGTTCTTC.

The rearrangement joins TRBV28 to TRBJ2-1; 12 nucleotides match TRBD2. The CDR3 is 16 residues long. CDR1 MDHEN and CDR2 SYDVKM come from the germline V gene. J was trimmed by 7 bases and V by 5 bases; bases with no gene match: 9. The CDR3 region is CASSPPLAGGQNEQFF. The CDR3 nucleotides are TGTGCCAGCAGTCCCCCCCTAGCGGGAGGGCAAAATGAGCAGTTCTTC.

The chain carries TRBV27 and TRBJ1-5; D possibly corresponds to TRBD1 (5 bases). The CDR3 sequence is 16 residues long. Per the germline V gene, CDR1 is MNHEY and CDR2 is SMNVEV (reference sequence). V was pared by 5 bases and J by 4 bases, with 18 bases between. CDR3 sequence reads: CASSLGPLSLNQPQHF. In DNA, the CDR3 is TGTGCCAGCAGTCTGGGACCTCTTTCTCTTAATCAGCCCCAGCATTTT.

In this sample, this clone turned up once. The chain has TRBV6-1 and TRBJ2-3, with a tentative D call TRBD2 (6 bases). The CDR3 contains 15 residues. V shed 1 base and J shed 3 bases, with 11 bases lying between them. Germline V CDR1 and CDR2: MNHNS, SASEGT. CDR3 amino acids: CASSEEVGRTDTQYF. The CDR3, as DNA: TGTGCCAGCAGTGAAGAGGTTGGGAGGACAGATACGCAGTATTTT.